This T cell receptor beta chain was identified in a study of cytomegalovirus exposure and HLA in healthy donors. Study-level points and caveats: HLA allele associations emerged for some 16,000 TCR beta sequences in a later analysis, at 0.05 false discovery rate. In a later analysis, several top co-occurrence clusters appeared linked to parvovirus B19, influenza, CMV and Epstein-Barr virus. A few chains tied to CMV proved CMV antigen-specific in vitro.

Concerning this clone itself: Its matching antigen is unknown.

The CDR3 totals 15 residues. The V end was cut by 7 bases, the J end by 2 bases, with 16 bases between. Germline lookup yields CDR1 SEHNR and CDR2 FQNEAQ (reference sequence). The PCR employed 60 Vbeta primers together with 13 Jbeta primers. Sequenced by immunoSEQ multiplex PCR; TCRdb stores in-frame clones only, minus some. Here the sample spans approximately 170,000 clones, around 83% being singletons. This TCR was sampled from a man between 25 and 39 years old in good health and CMV-seropositive. V is TRBV7-9 and J is TRBJ2-3; unclear D gene. The sequenced sample was PBMCs. In nucleotides, the CDR3 is TGTGCCAGCACTCTCCAAGAGAGGAACACAGATACGCAGTATTTT. Translating gives CASTLQERNTDTQYF.